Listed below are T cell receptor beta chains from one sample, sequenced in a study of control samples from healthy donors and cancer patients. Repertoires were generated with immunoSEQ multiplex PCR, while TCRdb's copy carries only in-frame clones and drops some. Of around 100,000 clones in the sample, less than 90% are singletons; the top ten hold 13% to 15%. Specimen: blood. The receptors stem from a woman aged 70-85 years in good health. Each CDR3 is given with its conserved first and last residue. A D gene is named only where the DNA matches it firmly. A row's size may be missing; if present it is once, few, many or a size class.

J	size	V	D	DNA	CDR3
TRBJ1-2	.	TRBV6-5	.	TGTGCCAGCAGTTTCACCCCCCCCGGGACAAACTATGGCTACACCTTC	CASSFTPPGTNYGYTF
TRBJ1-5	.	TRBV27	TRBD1	TGTGCCAGTAGGACCGGGACAGGGGATCAGCCCCAGCATTTT	CASRTGTGDQPQHF
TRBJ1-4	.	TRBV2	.	TGTGCCAGCAGTGGGGGGGGTACTAATGAAAAACTGTTTTTT	CASSGGGTNEKLFF
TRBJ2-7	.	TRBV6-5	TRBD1	TGTGCCAGCATGAGGGACAGCCCCTACGAGCAGTACTTC	CASMRDSPYEQYF
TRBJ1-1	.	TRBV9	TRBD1	TGTGCCAGCAGCCCCCGGACAGGGCCCAACACTGAAGCTTTCTTT	CASSPRTGPNTEAFF
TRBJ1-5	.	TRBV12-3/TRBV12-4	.	TGTGCCAGCAGTTTGGGGCTTGATCAGCCCCAGCATTTT	CASSLGLDQPQHF
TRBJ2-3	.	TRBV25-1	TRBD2	TGTGCCAGCAGTGAGGGGGGGTCTAGGCCCGATACGCAGTATTTT	CASSEGGSRPDTQYF
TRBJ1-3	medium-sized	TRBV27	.	TGTGCCAGCAGTACCGGGACACCGGATTCTGGAAACACCATATATTTT	CASSTGTPDSGNTIYF
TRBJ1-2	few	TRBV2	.	TGTGCCAGCAGTGCCGGTCCGGAAAGGGGCTATGGCTACACCTTC	CASSAGPERGYGYTF
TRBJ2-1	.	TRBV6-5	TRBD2	TGTGCCACCCGGGGGGTAGGGAAAAACAATGAGCAGTTCTTC	CATRGVGKNNEQFF
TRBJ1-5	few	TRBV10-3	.	TGTGCCATCAGTGAGTCGTTAGGCGCTCAGCCCCAGCATTTT	CAISESLGAQPQHF
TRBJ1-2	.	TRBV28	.	TGTGCCAGCAGTTTATGGCAGGTCTATGGCTACACCTTC	CASSLWQVYGYTF
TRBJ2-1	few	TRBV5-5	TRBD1	TGTGCCAGCAGTCCCAGACAGGGCCACAATGAGCAGTTCTTC	CASSPRQGHNEQFF
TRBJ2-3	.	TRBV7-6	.	TGTGCCAGCAGCGCCAATACGGGGGTGGGCACAGATACGCAGTATTTT	CASSANTGVGTDTQYF
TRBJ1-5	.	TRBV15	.	TGTGCCACCAGCAGAGATCCGGGGGGCAATCAGCCCCAGCATTTT	CATSRDPGGNQPQHF
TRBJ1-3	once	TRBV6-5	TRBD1	TGTGCCAGCAGTCGACAGGGGCCATCTGGAAACACCATATATTTT	CASSRQGPSGNTIYF
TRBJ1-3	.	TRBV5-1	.	TGCGCCAGCGCCCAAGGGTCCTCTGGAAACACCATATATTTT	CASAQGSSGNTIYF
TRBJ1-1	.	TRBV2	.	TGTGCCAGCAGTGGCCAGGAGGACAGCTTGAACACTGAAGCTTTCTTT	CASSGQEDSLNTEAFF
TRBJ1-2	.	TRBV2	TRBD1	TGTGCCAGCAGTGACATCCGGGACAGTCGGAACTATGGCTACACCTTC	CASSDIRDSRNYGYTF
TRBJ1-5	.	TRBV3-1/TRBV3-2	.	TGTGCCAGCAGCCAAGATGCGGTCGCCGGTCAGCCCCAGCATTTT	CASSQDAVAGQPQHF
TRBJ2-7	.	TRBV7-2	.	TGTGCCAGCAGCTTAGACTTCGCGACCTACGAGCAGTACTTC	CASSLDFATYEQYF
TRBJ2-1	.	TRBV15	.	TGTGCCACCAGCAGAGACCCATACAATGAGCAGTTCTTC	CATSRDPYNEQFF
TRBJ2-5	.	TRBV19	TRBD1	TGTGCCAGTAGACCGACAGGGGGCAGGGAGACCCAGTACTTC	CASRPTGGRETQYF
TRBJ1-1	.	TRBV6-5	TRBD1	TGTGCCAGCAGTTCCGTCCCGGGACAGGGGATCACTGAAGCTTTCTTT	CASSSVPGQGITEAFF
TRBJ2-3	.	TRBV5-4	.	TGTGCCAGCAGCTTGCAGGGGAGTGGGGATACGCAGTATTTT	CASSLQGSGDTQYF
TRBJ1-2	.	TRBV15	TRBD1	TGTGCCACCAGCAGAACACCCGGGACAGGGCTTGGCTACACCTTC	CATSRTPGTGLGYTF
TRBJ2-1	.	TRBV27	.	TGTGCCAGCAGTTTAGGGTCTGGGGGTGAGCAGTTCTTC	CASSLGSGGEQFF
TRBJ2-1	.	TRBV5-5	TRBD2	TGTGCCAGCAGCACGACCTTCAATAGCGGGGAGGGCAATGAGCAGTTCTTC	CASSTTFNSGEGNEQFF
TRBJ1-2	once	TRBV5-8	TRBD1	TGTGCCAGCAGCACGACAGGGGGCGGTGGCTACACCTTC	CASSTTGGGGYTF
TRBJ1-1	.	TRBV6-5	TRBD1	TGTGCCAGCAGAACAACAGGGGGCTCGTACACTGAAGCTTTCTTT	CASRTTGGSYTEAFF
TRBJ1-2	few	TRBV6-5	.	TGTGCCAGCAGGACCGCCGAGGGCTACACCTTC	CASRTAEGYTF
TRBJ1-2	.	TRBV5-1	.	TGCGCCAGCGCCCAGGTGGTGCAGGGCAACTATGGCTACACCTTC	CASAQVVQGNYGYTF
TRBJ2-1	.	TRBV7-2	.	TGTGCCAGTAGTAGGCCCCCACAGGACTACAATGAGCAGTTCTTC	CASSRPPQDYNEQFF
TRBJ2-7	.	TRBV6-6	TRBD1	TGTGCCAGCAGTTCTCCGACAGGGGGCAACGAGCAGTACTTC	CASSSPTGGNEQYF
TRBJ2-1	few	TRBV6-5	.	TGTGCCAGCAGTTACGGGGAATCCTACAATGAGCAGTTCTTC	CASSYGESYNEQFF
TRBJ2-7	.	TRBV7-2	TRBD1	TGTGCCAGCAGCAGGCGAGGACAGGGCTACGAGCAGTACTTC	CASSRRGQGYEQYF
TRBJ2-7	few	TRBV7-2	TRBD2	TGTGCCAGCAGCTCATTAGCGGGAGTCTCCTACGAGCAGTACTTC	CASSSLAGVSYEQYF
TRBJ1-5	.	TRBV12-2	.	TGTGCAAGTCGCTTAAGAGGGATCATTCAGCCCCAGCATTTT	CASRLRGIIQPQHF
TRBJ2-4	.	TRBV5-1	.	TGCGCCAGCAGCTTGGGGGACGGTTTTACTCAGTACTTC	CASSLGDGFTQYF
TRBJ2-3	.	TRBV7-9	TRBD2	TGTGCCAGCAGCTTGGGACTAGCGGCAGATACGCAGTATTTT	CASSLGLAADTQYF
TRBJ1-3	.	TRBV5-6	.	TGTGCCAGCAGCCTGGATTTACGAAACTCTGGAAACACCATATATTTT	CASSLDLRNSGNTIYF
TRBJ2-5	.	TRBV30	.	TGTGCCTGGGGTCCCGGGGGAGAGACCCAGTACTTC	CAWGPGGETQYF
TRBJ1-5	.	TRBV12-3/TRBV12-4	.	TGTGCCAGCAGTTGGCGGGGGAATCAGCCCCAGCATTTT	CASSWRGNQPQHF
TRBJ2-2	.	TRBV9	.	TGTGCCAGCAGCGTAGGAGGCTGGGGAGGAGGGAACACCGGGGAGCTGTTTTTT	CASSVGGWGGGNTGELFF
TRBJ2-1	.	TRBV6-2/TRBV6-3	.	TGTGCCAGCAGTCCCTTCCGGACCCGCAATGAGCAGTTCTTC	CASSPFRTRNEQFF
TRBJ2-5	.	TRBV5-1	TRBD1	TGCGCCAGCAGCCCAGGGGGCATACAAGAGACCCAGTACTTC	CASSPGGIQETQYF
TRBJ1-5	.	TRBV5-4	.	TGTGCCAGCAGCTTGGCTGGGGGTCCCAATCAGCCCCAGCATTTT	CASSLAGGPNQPQHF
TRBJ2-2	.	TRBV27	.	TGTGCCAGCAGTTTACAGGTCACCGGGGAGCTGTTTTTT	CASSLQVTGELFF